Shown below are 13 T cell receptor beta chains from a single sample sequenced in a study of response to subunit inactivated influenza vaccine. Each CDR3 protein gets one entry after TCRdb re-called the RT-PCR reads with MiXCR. The sample has some 500,000 distinct CDR3 sequences, 25% seen once. The input for sequencing was CD4+ T cells sorted from PBMCs, taken 5 days after vaccination. These receptors all come from a man aged 50-59 years who received an inactivated influenza vaccine.

This clonotype was counted a few times. The rearrangement uses TRBV11-2 and TRBJ2-1, with a possible D match to TRBD1 (8 bases). V lost 5 bases, J lost 4 bases, and 30 bases lay in between. This CDR3 has 20 amino acids. In germline, CDR1 is SGHAT, CDR2 FQNNGV. The CDR3 reads CASSRPSGQGYMSLYNEQFF. CDR3 nucleotides: TGTGCCAGCAGCCGGCCTAGCGGACAGGGATATATGTCCTTATACAATGAGCAGTTCTTC.

The V gene is TRBV12-3 or TRBV12-4, the J gene TRBJ2-2, with a possible D match to TRBD2 (5 bases). The CDR3 is 16 amino acids. Trimming removed 7 bases from V and 0 bases from J, with 15 bases in between. The CDR3 bases are TGTGCCAGCACCCCCCGGGGTAGCGCGAACACCGGGGAGCTGTTTTTT. Its translation: CASTPRGSANTGELFF.

As to this clonotype: One end of the junction fails to match germline, which may point to a read error. The chain links TRBV5-1 to TRBJ2-7, with a weak D call TRBD2 (5 bases). The CDR3 totals 14 residues. Germline CDR1 SGHRS, CDR2 YFSETQ. This CDR3 is CVSKKSGTNYEQYF. In DNA form, the CDR3 reads TGCGTCAGCAAGAAAAGCGGCACCAACTACGAGCAGTACTTC.

In DNA form, the CDR3 reads TGCAGTGCTAGCTGGGCGAACACTGAAGCTTTCTTT. The encoded protein is CSASWANTEAFF. The chain joins TRBV20-1 to TRBJ1-1; D remains ambiguous. There are 12 residues in the CDR3. Germline CDR1 is DFQATT and CDR2 is SNEGSKA (reference sequence). V lost 3 bases and J lost 1, with 6 bases in between.

This clonotype was counted between two and nine times. This rearrangement joins TRBV20-1 to TRBJ2-7; D not certain. CDR3 length: 12 amino acids. V lost 4 bases to trimming and J lost 0 bases, with 7 bases between them. Per the germline V gene, CDR1 is DFQATT and CDR2 is SNEGSKA (reference sequence). CDR3 loop: CSAMVYSYEQYF. The CDR3 DNA reads TGCAGTGCTATGGTGTACTCCTACGAGCAGTACTTC.

The rearrangement joins TRBV5-1 to TRBJ2-2, with D perhaps TRBD1 (5 bases). Trimming pared 1 base from V and 5 bases from J, leaving 12 bases between. This CDR3 region has 15 residues. Germline V gene data show CDR1 as SGHRS and CDR2 as YFSETQ. DNA of the CDR3: TGCGCCAGCAGCTTGTACCAGGGTGGGACCGGGGAGCTGTTTTTT. As protein: CASSLYQGGTGELFF.

The chain combines TRBV20-1 with TRBJ1-5; TRBD1 matches at 9 bases. This CDR3 is 13 amino acids long. Germline loops: CDR1 DFQATT, CDR2 SNEGSKA (reference sequence). The trim removed 5 bases at V and 6 bases at J, leaving 5 bases unmatched. For the CDR3, the DNA is TGCAGTGCTCAACAGGGGGCTGGTCAGCCCCAGCATTTT. The encoded protein is CSAQQGAGQPQHF.

Only a few counts were recorded for this clonotype. This chain links TRBV28 with TRBJ2-7, with TRBD2 matching 7 bases. V shed 2 bases, J shed 2 bases, and the junction held 6 bases outside the gene matches. This CDR3 is 15 amino acids long. Germline CDR1 MDHEN, CDR2 SYDVKM. CDR3 bases: TGTGCCAGCAGTTTAGGCCTAGCGGCTACCTACGAGCAGTACTTC. Its protein is CASSLGLAATYEQYF.

The chain couples TRBV3-1 to TRBJ1-2; D remains ambiguous. The V gene lost 4 bases and the J gene lost 3 bases, with 9 bases spanning the gap. Germline assignment: CDR1 LGHDT and CDR2 YNNKEL (reference sequence). The CDR3 is 13 residues long. The CDR3, as DNA: TGTGCCAGCAGCCCCTACGGAGACTATGGCTACACCTTC. Translating it yields CASSPYGDYGYTF. Full variable domain (remainder filled in from reference TRBV3-1 and TRBJ1-2): DTAVSQTPKYLVTQMGNDKSIKCEQNLGHDTMYWYKQDSKKFLKIMFSYNNKELIINETVPNRFSPKSPDKAHLNLHINSLELGDSAVYFCASSPYGDYGYTFGSGTRLTVV.

This clonotype has a count of ten or more. V is TRBV7-2 and J is TRBJ2-1; D is unclear. With 6 bases removed from V and 3 bases from J, the gap between germline ends came to 6 bases. Germline CDR1 reads SGHTA; CDR2 reads FQGNSA. The CDR3 extends over 12 amino acids. The CDR3 loop is CASSPLYNEQFF. The CDR3 region has the DNA TGTGCCAGCAGTCCTCTCTACAATGAGCAGTTCTTC.

The gene calls are TRBV5-6 and TRBJ1-2; D not certain. The germline CDR1 and CDR2 sequences are SGHDT and YYEEEE. V gave up 0 bases and J gave up 7 bases, with 13 bases separating them. The CDR3 has 14 amino acids. CDR3 DNA sequence: TGTGCCAGCAGCTTGGATCAGTCTGCCTTTGGCTACACCTTC. Amino acids: CASSLDQSAFGYTF.

This clonotype was observed a few times. V usage is TRBV12-3 or TRBV12-4 and J usage is TRBJ2-5; D is perhaps TRBD2 (6 bases). CDR3 size: 13 residues. V lost 6 bases and J lost 8, with 16 bases in between. DNA of the CDR3: TGTGCCAGCAGCCCTCCGGGACTGGGAACCCAGTACTTC. It is translated as CASSPPGLGTQYF.

In its sample, this clonotype was seen a few times. V gene TRBV12-3 or TRBV12-4 combines with J gene TRBJ2-5; D is unclear. CDR3 length: 14 residues. With 5 bases removed from V and 3 bases from J, the gap between germline ends came to 13 bases. CDR3 sequence (DNA): TGTGCCAGCAGTCCGGAACAAAAAAAAGAGACCCAGTACTTC. Translated, it gives CASSPEQKKETQYF.